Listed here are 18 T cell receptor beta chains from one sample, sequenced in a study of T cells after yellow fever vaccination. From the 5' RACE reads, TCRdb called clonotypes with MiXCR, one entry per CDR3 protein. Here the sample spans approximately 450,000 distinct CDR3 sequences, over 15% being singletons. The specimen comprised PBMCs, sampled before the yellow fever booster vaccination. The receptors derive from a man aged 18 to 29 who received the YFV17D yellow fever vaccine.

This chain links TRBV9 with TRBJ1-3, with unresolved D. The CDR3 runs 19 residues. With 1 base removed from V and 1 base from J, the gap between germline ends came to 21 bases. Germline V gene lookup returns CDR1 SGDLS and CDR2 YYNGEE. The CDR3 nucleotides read TGTGCCAGCAGCGTAAACCCCCTCTTTGGAGTCGGGTCTGGAAACACCATATATTTT. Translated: CASSVNPLFGVGSGNTIYF.

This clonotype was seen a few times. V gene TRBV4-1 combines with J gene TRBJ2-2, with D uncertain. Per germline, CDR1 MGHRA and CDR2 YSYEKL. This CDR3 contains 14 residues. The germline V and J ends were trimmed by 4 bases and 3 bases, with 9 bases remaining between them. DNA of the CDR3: TGCGCCAGCAGCCGTGAGGAGTACACCGGGGAGCTGTTTTTT. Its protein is CASSREEYTGELFF.

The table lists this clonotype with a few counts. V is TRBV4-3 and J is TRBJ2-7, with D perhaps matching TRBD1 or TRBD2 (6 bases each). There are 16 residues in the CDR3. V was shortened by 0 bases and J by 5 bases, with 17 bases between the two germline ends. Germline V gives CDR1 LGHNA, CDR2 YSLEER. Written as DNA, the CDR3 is TGCGCCAGCAGCCAAGATATTCGGGGGACACACAACGAGCAGTACTTC. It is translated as CASSQDIRGTHNEQYF.

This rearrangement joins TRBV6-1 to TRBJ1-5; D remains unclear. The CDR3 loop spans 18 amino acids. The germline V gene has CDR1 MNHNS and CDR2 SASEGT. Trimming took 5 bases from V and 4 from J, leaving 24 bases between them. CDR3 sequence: CASSHSFESSRGNQPQHF. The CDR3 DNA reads TGTGCCAGCAGTCACTCTTTTGAGTCCTCCAGAGGAAATCAGCCCCAGCATTTT.

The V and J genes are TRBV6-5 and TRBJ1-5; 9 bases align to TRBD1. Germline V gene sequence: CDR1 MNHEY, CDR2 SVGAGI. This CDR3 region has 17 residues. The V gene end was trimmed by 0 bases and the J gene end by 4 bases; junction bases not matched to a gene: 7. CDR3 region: CASSYSLLQGANQPQHF. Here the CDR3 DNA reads TGTGCCAGCAGTTACTCGCTCTTACAGGGGGCAAATCAGCCCCAGCATTTT.

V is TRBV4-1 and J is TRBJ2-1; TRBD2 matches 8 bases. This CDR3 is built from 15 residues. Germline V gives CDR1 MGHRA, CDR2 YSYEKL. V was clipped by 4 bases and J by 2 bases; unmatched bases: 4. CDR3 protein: CASSPGGSAYNEQFF. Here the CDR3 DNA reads TGCGCCAGCAGCCCGGGGGGGTCTGCCTACAATGAGCAGTTCTTC.

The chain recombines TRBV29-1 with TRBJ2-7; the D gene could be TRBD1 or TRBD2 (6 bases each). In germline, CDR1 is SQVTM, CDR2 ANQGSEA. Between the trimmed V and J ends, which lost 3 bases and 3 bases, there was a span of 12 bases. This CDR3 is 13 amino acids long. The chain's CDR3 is CSVEGKGGYEQYF. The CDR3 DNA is TGCAGCGTTGAGGGGAAGGGGGGCTACGAGCAGTACTTC.

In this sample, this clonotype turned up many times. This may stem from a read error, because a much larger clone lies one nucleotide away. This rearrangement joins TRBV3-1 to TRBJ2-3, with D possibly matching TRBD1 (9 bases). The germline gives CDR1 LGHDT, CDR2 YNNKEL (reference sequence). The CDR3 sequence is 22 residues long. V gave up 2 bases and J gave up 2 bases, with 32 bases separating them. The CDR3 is CASSQLPWEGQGLAGSTDTQYF. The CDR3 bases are TGTGCCAGCAGCCAACTACCTTGGGAGGGACAGGGCTTAGCGGGGTCCACAGATACGCAGTATTTT.

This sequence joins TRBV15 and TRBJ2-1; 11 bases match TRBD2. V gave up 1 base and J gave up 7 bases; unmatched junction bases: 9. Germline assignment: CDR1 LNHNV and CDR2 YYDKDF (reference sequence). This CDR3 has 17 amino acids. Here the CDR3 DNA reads TGTGCCACCAGCAGAGTTGGGGTAGCGGGGGGGAGGAATGAGCAGTTCTTC. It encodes CATSRVGVAGGRNEQFF.

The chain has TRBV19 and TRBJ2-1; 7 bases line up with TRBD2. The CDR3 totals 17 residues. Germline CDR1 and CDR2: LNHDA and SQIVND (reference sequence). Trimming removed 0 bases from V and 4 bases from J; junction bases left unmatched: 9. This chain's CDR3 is CASSIDTSGAFYNEQFF. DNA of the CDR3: TGTGCCAGTAGTATAGATACCAGCGGGGCATTTTACAATGAGCAGTTCTTC.

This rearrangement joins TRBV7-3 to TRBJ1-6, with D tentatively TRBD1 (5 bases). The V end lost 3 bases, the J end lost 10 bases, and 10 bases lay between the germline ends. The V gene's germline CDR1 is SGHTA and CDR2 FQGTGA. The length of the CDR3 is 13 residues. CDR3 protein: CASSLAGKSPLHF. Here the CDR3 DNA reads TGTGCCAGCAGCTTGGCAGGGAAATCACCCCTCCACTTT.

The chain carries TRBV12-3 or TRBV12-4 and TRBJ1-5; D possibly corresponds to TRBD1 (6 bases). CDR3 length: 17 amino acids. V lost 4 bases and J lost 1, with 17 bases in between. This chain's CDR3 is CASSSGSGAVSNQPQHF. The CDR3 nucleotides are TGTGCCAGCAGTTCCGGGTCGGGGGCCGTAAGCAATCAGCCCCAGCATTTT.

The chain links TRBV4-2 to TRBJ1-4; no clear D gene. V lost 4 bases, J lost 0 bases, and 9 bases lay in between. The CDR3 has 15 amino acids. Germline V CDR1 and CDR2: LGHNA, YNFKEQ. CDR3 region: CASSPGGTTNEKLFF. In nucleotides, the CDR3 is TGTGCCAGCAGCCCCGGCGGAACAACTAATGAAAAACTGTTTTTT.

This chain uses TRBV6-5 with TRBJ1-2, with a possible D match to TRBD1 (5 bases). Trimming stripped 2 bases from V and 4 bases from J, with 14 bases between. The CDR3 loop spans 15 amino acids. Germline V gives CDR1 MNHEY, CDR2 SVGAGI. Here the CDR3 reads CASSYIRQGRYGYTF. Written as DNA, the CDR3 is TGTGCCAGCAGTTACATCCGGCAGGGACGCTATGGCTACACCTTC.

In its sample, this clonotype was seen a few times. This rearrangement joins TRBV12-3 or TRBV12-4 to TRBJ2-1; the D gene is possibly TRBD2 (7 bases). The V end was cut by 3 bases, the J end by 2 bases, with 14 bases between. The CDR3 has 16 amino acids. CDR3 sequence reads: CASSLWRGPAYNEQFF. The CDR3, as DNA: TGTGCCAGCAGTTTGTGGCGGGGGCCTGCCTACAATGAGCAGTTCTTC.

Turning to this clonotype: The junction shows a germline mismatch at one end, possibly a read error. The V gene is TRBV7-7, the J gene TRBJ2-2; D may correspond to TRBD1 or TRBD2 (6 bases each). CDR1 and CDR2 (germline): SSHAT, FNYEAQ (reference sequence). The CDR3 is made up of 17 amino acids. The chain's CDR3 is CASSFGGVGRTTGELFF. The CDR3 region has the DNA TGTGCTAGCAGCTTCGGGGGCGTGGGGCGTACCACCGGGGAGCTGTTTTTT.

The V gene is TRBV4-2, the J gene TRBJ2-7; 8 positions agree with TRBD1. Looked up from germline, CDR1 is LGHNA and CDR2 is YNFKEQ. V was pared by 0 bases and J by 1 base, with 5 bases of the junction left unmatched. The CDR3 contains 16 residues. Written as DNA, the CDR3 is TGTGCCAGCAGCCAAGAAACAGGGGGTTTGTCCTACGAGCAGTACTTC. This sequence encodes CASSQETGGLSYEQYF.

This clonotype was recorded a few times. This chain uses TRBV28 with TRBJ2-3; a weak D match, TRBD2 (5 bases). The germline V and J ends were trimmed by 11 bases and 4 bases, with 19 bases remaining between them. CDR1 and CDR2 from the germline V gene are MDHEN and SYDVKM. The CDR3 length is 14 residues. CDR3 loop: CAGSSGWRADTQYF. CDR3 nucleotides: TGTGCCGGTTCCTCGGGGTGGCGGGCAGATACGCAGTATTTT.